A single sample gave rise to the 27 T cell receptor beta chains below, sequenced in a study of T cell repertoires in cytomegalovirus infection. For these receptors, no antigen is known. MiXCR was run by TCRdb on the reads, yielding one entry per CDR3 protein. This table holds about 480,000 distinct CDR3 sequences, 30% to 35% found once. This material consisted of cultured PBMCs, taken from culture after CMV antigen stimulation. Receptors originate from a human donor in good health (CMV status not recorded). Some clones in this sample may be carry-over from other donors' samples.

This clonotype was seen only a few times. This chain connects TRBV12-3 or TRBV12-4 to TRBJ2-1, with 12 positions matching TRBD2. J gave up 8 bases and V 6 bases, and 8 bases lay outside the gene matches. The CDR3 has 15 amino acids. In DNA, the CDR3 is TGTGCCAGCAGGCTAGCGGGAGGGTACGGGGATGAGCAGTTCTTC. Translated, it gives CASRLAGGYGDEQFF.

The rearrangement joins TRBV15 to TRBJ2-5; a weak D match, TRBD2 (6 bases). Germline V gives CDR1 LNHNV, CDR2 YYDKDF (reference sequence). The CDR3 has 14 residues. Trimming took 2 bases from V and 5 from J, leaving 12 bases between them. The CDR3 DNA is TGTGCCACCAGCAGAAGCCGGGACTCGGAGACCCAGTACTTC. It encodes CATSRSRDSETQYF. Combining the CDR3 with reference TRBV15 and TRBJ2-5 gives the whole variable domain DAMVIQNPRYQVTQFGKPVTLSCSQTLNHNVMYWYQQKSSQAPKLLFHYYDKDFNNEADTPDNFQSRRPNTSFCFLDIRSPGLGDTAMYLCATSRSRDSETQYFGPGTRLLVL.

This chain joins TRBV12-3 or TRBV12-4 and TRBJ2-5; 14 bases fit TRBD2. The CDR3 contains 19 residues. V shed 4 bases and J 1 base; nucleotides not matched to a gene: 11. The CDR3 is CASSSNRLAGGKGQETQYF. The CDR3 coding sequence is TGTGCCAGCAGTTCCAACCGACTAGCGGGAGGGAAGGGCCAAGAGACCCAGTACTTC.

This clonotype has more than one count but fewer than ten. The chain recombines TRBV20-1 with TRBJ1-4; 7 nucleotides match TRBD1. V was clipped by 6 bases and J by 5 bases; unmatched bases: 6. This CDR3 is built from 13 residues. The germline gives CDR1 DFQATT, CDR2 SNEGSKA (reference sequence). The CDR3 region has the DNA TGCAGTGCCCGGGACAGTAGAAATGAAAAACTGTTTTTT. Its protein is CSARDSRNEKLFF.

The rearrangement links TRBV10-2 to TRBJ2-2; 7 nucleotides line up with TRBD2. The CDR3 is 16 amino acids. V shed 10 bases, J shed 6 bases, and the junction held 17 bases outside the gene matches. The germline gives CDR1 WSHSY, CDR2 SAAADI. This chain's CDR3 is CATRLVVRERAGELFF. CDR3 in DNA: TGCGCCACCAGGTTGGTGGTGCGGGAGCGCGCCGGGGAGCTGTTTTTT.

The CDR3 protein is CASSSRTSGSVNEQFF. CDR3 coding DNA: TGTGCCAGCAGTAGCCGGACTAGCGGGAGTGTGAATGAGCAGTTCTTC. This chain uses TRBV6-1 with TRBJ2-1, with 13 bases identical to TRBD2. CDR1 and CDR2 from the germline V gene are MNHNS and SASEGT. Trimming at V came to 5 bases and at J to 7 bases, leaving 8 bases not matched to a gene. This CDR3 has 16 residues.

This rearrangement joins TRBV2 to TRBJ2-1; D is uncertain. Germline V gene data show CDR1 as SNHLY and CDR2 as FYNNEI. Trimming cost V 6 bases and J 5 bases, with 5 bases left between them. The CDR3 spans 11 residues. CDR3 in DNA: TGTGCCAGCAGGGAGAACAATGAGCAGTTCTTC. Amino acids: CASRENNEQFF.

This CDR3 is CASSTGDPPDTQYF. In nucleotides, the CDR3 is TGTGCCAGCAGTACCGGGGACCCGCCAGATACGCAGTATTTT. The chain combines TRBV28 with TRBJ2-3; D may match TRBD1 or TRBD2 (5 bases each). Trimming removed 5 bases at V and 4 bases at J, with 13 bases between. Germline assignment: CDR1 MDHEN and CDR2 SYDVKM. This CDR3 has 14 amino acids. The full variable domain, rest sourced from reference TRBV28 and TRBJ2-3, is DVKVTQSSRYLVKRTGEKVFLECVQDMDHENMFWYRQDPGLGLRLIYFSYDVKMKEKGDIPEGYSVSREKKERFSLILESASTNQTSMYLCASSTGDPPDTQYFGPGTRLTVL.

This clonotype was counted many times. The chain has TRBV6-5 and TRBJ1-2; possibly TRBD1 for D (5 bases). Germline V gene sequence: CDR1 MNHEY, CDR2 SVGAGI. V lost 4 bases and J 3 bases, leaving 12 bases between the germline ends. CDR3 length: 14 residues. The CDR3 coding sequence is TGTGCCAGCAGTTTCGGAGGGGCCGACTATGGCTACACCTTC. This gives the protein CASSFGGADYGYTF.

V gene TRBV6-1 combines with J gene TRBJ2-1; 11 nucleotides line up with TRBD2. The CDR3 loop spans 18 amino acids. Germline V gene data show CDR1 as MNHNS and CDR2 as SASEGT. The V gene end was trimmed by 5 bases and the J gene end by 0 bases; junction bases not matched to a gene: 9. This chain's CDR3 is CASSIASGRPSSYNEQFF. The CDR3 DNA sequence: TGTGCCAGCAGTATAGCTAGCGGGAGGCCCAGCTCCTACAATGAGCAGTTCTTC.

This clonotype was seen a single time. This chain's CDR3 is CASSISSGRYEQYF. Written as DNA, the CDR3 is TGTGCCAGCAGTATCTCTAGCGGGAGATACGAGCAGTACTTC. This chain connects TRBV28 to TRBJ2-7, with TRBD2 matching 10 bases. Per germline, CDR1 MDHEN and CDR2 SYDVKM. The CDR3 consists of 14 residues. The junction had 5 bases not matched to a gene; V was cut back by 5 bases and J by 4 bases.

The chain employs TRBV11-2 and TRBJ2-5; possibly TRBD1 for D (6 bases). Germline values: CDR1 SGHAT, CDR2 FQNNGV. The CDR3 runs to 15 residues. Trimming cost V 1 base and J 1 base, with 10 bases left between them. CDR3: CASSLGGTSQETQYF. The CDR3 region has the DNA TGTGCCAGCAGCTTAGGTGGGACAAGCCAAGAGACCCAGTACTTC. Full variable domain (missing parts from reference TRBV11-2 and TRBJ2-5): EAGVAQSPRYKIIEKRQSVAFWCNPISGHATLYWYQQILGQGPKLLIQFQNNGVVDDSQLPKDRFSAERLKGVDSTLKIQPAKLEDSAVYLCASSLGGTSQETQYFGPGTRLLVL.

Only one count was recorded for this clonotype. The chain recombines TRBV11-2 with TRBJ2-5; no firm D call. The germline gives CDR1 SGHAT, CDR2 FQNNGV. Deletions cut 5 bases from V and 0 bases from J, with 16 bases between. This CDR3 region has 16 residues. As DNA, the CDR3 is TGTGCCAGCAGCCCCCCTTGGGCTGGGAACCAAGAGACCCAGTACTTC. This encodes CASSPPWAGNQETQYF.

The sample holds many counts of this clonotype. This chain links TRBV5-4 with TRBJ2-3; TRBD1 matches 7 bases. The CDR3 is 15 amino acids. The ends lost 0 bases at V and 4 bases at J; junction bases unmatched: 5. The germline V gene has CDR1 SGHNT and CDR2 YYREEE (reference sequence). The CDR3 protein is CASSLEGAGADTQYF. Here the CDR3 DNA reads TGTGCCAGCAGCTTGGAGGGGGCAGGGGCAGATACGCAGTATTTT.

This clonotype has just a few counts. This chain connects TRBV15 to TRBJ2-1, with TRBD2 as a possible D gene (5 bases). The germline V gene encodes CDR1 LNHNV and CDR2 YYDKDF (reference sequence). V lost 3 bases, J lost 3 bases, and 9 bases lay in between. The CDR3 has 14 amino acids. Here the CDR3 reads CATSRDFNYNEQFF. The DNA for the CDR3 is TGTGCCACCAGCAGGGACTTCAACTACAATGAGCAGTTCTTC.

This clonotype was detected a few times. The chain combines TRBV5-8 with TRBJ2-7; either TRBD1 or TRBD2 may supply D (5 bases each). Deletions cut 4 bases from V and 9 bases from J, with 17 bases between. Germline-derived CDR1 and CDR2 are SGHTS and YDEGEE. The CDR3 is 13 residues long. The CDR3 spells CASSAGTARRQYV. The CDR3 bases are TGTGCCAGCAGCGCCGGGACGGCACGACGGCAGTACGTC.

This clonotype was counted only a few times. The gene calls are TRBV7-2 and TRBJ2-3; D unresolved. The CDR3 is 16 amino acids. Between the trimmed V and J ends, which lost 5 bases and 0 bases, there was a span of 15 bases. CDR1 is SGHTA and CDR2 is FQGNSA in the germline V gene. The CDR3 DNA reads TGTGCCAGCAGCCTCCAAGCTCCTACAAGCACAGATACGCAGTATTTT. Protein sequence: CASSLQAPTSTDTQYF.

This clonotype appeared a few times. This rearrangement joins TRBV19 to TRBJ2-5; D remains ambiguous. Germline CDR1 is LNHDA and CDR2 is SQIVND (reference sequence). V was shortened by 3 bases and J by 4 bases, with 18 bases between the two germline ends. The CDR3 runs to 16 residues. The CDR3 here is CASSIYPRELLETQYF. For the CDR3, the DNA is TGTGCCAGTAGTATCTATCCTAGAGAGCTCTTAGAGACCCAGTACTTC. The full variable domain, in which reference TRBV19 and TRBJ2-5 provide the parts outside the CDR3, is DGGITQSPKYLFRKEGQNVTLSCEQNLNHDAMYWYRQDPGQGLRLIYYSQIVNDFQKGDIAEGYSVSREKKESFPLTVTSAQKNPTAFYLCASSIYPRELLETQYFGPGTRLLVL.

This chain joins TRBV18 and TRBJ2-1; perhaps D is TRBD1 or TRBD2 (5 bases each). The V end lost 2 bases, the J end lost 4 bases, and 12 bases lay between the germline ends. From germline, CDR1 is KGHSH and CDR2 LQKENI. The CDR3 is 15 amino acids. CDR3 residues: CASSPGTRAYNEQFF. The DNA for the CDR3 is TGTGCCAGCTCACCAGGGACCAGAGCTTACAATGAGCAGTTCTTC.

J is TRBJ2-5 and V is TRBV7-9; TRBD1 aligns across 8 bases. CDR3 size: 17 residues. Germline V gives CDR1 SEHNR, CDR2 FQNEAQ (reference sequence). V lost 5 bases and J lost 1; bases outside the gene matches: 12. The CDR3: CASSADRGAEAQETQYF. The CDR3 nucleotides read TGTGCCAGCAGCGCAGACAGGGGTGCGGAGGCCCAAGAGACCCAGTACTTC.

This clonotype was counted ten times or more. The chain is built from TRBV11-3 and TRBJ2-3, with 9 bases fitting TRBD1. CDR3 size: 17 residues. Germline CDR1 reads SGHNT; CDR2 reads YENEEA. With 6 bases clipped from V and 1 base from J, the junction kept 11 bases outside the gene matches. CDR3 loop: CASSPSETGGGTDTQYF. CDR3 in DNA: TGTGCCAGCAGTCCCTCCGAAACAGGGGGCGGCACAGATACGCAGTATTTT. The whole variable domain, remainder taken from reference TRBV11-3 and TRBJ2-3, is EAGVVQSPRYKIIEKKQPVAFWCNPISGHNTLYWYLQNLGQGPELLIRYENEEAVDDSQLPKDRFSAERLKGVDSTLKIQPAELGDSAVYLCASSPSETGGGTDTQYFGPGTRLTVL.

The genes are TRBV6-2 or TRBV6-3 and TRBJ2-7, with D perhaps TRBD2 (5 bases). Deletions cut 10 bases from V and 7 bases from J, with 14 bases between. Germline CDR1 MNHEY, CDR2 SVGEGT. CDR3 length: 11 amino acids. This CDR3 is CATRDPGEQYV. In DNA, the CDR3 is TGTGCCACCCGTGACCCGGGAGAGCAGTACGTC.

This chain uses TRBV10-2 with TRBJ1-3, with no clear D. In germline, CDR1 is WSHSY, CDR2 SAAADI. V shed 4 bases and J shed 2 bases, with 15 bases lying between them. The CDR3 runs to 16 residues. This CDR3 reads CASSVPEGRTGNTIYF. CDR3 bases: TGCGCCAGCAGTGTTCCGGAAGGGAGAACTGGAAACACCATATATTTT.

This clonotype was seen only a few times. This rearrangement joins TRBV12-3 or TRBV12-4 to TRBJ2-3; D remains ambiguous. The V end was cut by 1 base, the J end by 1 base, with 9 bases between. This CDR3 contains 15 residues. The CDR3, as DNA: TGTGCCAGCAGTTTAGGGCTAAGACGCACAGATACGCAGTATTTT. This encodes CASSLGLRRTDTQYF.

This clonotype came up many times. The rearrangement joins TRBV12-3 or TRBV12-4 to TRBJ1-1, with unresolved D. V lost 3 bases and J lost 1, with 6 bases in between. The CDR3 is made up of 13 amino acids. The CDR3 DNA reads TGTGCCAGCAGTTTCCGAGGGAACACTGAAGCTTTCTTT. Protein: CASSFRGNTEAFF.

The CDR3 protein is CASSYEGASGYTF. The CDR3 nucleotides are TGTGCCAGCAGTTACGAGGGGGCGAGTGGCTACACCTTC. V usage is TRBV6-2 or TRBV6-3 and J usage is TRBJ1-2; 7 bases agree with TRBD1. Germline V gives CDR1 MNHEY, CDR2 SVGEGT. V gave up 2 bases and J gave up 7 bases; unmatched junction bases: 4. CDR3 size: 13 residues.

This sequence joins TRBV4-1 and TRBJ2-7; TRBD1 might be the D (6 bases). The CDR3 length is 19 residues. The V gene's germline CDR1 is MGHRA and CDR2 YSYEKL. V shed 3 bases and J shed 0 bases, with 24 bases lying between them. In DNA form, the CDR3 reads TGCGCCAGCAGCCAGACTCACGGGTTTGAGGGGGTGTTCTCCTACGAGCAGTACTTC. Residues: CASSQTHGFEGVFSYEQYF.